This T cell receptor (beta chain) was captured in a study of liver allograft versus peripheral blood T cells. Study as a whole: Blood and transplanted-liver T cell receptor repertoires from recipients were compared. Study-wide findings and caveats: Intra-allograft T cell receptor repertoires in the liver reportedly differed from peripheral blood repertoires.

V lost 6 bases, J lost 2 bases, and 16 bases lay in between. The CDR3 covers 14 residues. Germline loops: CDR1 DFQATT, CDR2 SNEGSKA (reference sequence). TCRdb analysed the reads with MiXCR anew, one entry per CDR3 protein. This sample has about 8,300 distinct CDR3 sequences; approximately 15% occur once, and the top ten carry roughly 2.9%. This clonotype was counted only a few times. The antigen is undetermined. This chain uses TRBV20-1 with TRBJ1-1; D remains ambiguous. This receptor was identified in a human patient who had a liver transplant. The graft donor may have given rise to some T cells. CDR3 coding DNA: TGCAGTGCCCTGGGTTTAGGAGGAAACACTGAAGCTTTCTTT. Translation: CSALGLGGNTEAFF.